This paragraph covers one TCR beta chain sequence. Its antigen is as yet unknown. The sample is drawn from a study of T cell responses to AZD1222 COVID-19 vaccine. Repertoires were generated with immunoSEQ multiplex PCR, while TCRdb's copy carries only in-frame clones and drops some. The repertoire holds around 25,000 clones, with around 86% as singletons. Notes on the study in general: White British ancestry dominated among donors, who included more females, and clonal diversity was possibly underestimated.

The starting material was peripheral blood, obtained 28 days after the second AZD1222 dose. The sequence was obtained from an adult who received the AZD1222 COVID-19 vaccine.

CDR3 coding DNA: TGTGCCAGCAGCTTGTTTACGACCTACGAGCAGTACTTC. Amino acid sequence: CASSLFTTYEQYF. V is TRBV5-4 and J is TRBJ2-7, with D unclear. The CDR3 covers 13 residues. Germline V CDR1 and CDR2: SGHNT, YYREEE (reference sequence). V lost 1 base and J lost 2, with 7 bases in between. The full variable domain, rest sourced from reference TRBV5-4 and TRBJ2-7, is ETGVTQSPTHLIKTRGQQVTLRCSSQSGHNTVSWYQQALGQGPQFIFQYYREEENGRGNFPPRFSGLQFPNYSSELNVNALELDDSALYLCASSLFTTYEQYFGPGTRLTVT.